This entry lists 26 T cell receptor beta chains sequenced from one sample in a study of cytomegalovirus exposure and HLA in healthy donors. It was with 60 Vbeta and 13 Jbeta primers that the PCR ran. Profiling relied on immunoSEQ multiplex PCR, and the TCRdb table lists in-frame clones only, not all of them. The sample records some 170,000 clones, 65% to 80% being singletons. The sequenced sample consisted of PBMCs. These receptors were obtained from a woman between 45 and 65 years old in good health and CMV-seropositive.

The gene calls are TRBV2 and TRBJ2-7, with TRBD2 as a possible D gene (7 bases). Trimming took 4 bases from V and 2 from J, leaving 15 bases between them. CDR1 and CDR2 (germline): SNHLY, FYNNEI. This CDR3 has 15 residues. CDR3 loop: CASSGGGLLPYEQYF. For the CDR3, the DNA is TGTGCCAGCAGTGGAGGGGGACTACTCCCCTACGAGCAGTACTTC.

The chain joins TRBV2 to TRBJ1-2; D is undetermined. Germline CDR1 reads SNHLY; CDR2 reads FYNNEI. The CDR3 is 14 residues long. With 9 bases removed from V and 0 bases from J, the gap between germline ends came to 14 bases. Here the CDR3 reads CASTFTETNYGYTF. CDR3 DNA: TGTGCCAGTACCTTTACAGAGACTAACTATGGCTACACCTTC.

V is TRBV11-2 and J is TRBJ2-1; possible D gene TRBD2, 6 bases. The CDR3 extends over 13 amino acids. CDR1 SGHAT and CDR2 FQNNGV come from the germline V gene. Trimming left V 0 bases short and J 12 bases short, with 12 bases between. The CDR3 nucleotides read TGTGCCAGCAGCTTAGAGTTCCCCGGGGGGCAGTTCTTC. Protein sequence: CASSLEFPGGQFF.

This clone was recorded a few times. The chain has TRBV5-1 and TRBJ1-4, with D maybe TRBD1 (6 bases). The CDR3 consists of 15 residues. The ends were cut back, 1 base at V and 5 bases at J, with 12 bases in the middle. Germline V gives CDR1 SGHRS, CDR2 YFSETQ. CDR3 in amino acids: CASSLWSQGNEKLFF. CDR3 sequence (DNA): TGCGCCAGCAGCTTGTGGAGTCAGGGGAATGAAAAACTGTTTTTT.

The gene calls are TRBV5-5 and TRBJ1-5; perhaps TRBD1 as D (6 bases). V was pared by 5 bases and J by 3 bases, with 12 bases between. The CDR3 spans 14 residues. In germline, CDR1 is SGHKS, CDR2 YYEKEE (reference sequence). The CDR3 DNA follows: TGTGCCAGCAGTTCCGGACAGTTCAATCAGCCCCAGCATTTT. This translates into CASSSGQFNQPQHF.

DNA for the CDR3: TGCGCCAGCAGCCCGGCCCCGGGGGGGGAAGAGACCCAGTACTTC. Translating it yields CASSPAPGGEETQYF. This rearrangement joins TRBV5-1 to TRBJ2-5, with 8 nucleotides matching TRBD2. The V gene's germline CDR1 is SGHRS and CDR2 YFSETQ. The CDR3 consists of 15 residues. The J segment lost 3 bases and the V segment lost 4 bases, leaving 8 bases of the junction unmatched. Variable domain in full (rest from reference TRBV5-1 and TRBJ2-5): KAGVTQTPRYLIKTRGQQVTLSCSPISGHRSVSWYQQTPGQGLQFLFEYFSETQRNKGNFPGRFSGRQFSNSRSEMNVSTLELGDSALYLCASSPAPGGEETQYFGPGTRLLVL.

This clone was seen more than once but under ten times. This sequence joins TRBV6-5 and TRBJ2-5; D is uncertain. Germline CDR1 reads MNHEY; CDR2 reads SVGAGI. V was shortened by 5 bases and J by 5 bases, with 18 bases between the two germline ends. The CDR3 length is 15 residues. The CDR3 DNA follows: TGTGCCAGCAGTCCCTATGGGCCCTTTCGGGAGACCCAGTACTTC. This sequence encodes CASSPYGPFRETQYF.

This sequence joins TRBV5-1 and TRBJ2-1; 8 nucleotides align to TRBD2. With V trimmed by 3 bases and J by 1 base, 0 bases remained unmatched. This CDR3 is 14 amino acids long. The germline V gene has CDR1 SGHRS and CDR2 YFSETQ. In nucleotides, the CDR3 is TGCGCCAGCAGCTCGGGGGGGTCCTACAATGAGCAGTTCTTC. Encoded protein: CASSSGGSYNEQFF.

The gene calls are TRBV2 and TRBJ1-2; TRBD1 matches at 12 bases. Germline V gives CDR1 SNHLY, CDR2 FYNNEI. V gave up 7 bases and J gave up 5 bases; unmatched junction bases: 5. CDR3 length: 14 residues. The CDR3 loop reads CASTPGQGAYGYTF. In nucleotides, the CDR3 is TGTGCCAGCACCCCGGGACAGGGGGCTTATGGCTACACCTTC.

The CDR3 DNA reads as TGTGCCACCCATCGCCAGCCAGGGGGAGAAACTGAAGCTTTCTTT. It yields the protein CATHRQPGGETEAFF. This chain uses TRBV19 with TRBJ1-1; 7 bases map to TRBD1. This CDR3 has 15 amino acids. Germline V gives CDR1 LNHDA, CDR2 SQIVND (reference sequence). V dropped 10 bases and J dropped 5; count of bases not matched to a gene: 16.

The chain recombines TRBV9 with TRBJ1-4; D is possibly TRBD1 (5 bases). Trimming cost V 2 bases and J 0 bases, with 20 bases left between them. Germline V gene lookup returns CDR1 SGDLS and CDR2 YYNGEE. CDR3 length equals 19 residues. The CDR3, as DNA: TGTGCCAGCAGCGTGTTACTACGACAGACTGGAGCAACTAATGAAAAACTGTTTTTT. Protein: CASSVLLRQTGATNEKLFF.

A single count supports this clone. The genes are TRBV2 and TRBJ2-3; 7 bases align to TRBD1. J gave up 8 bases and V 7 bases, and 6 bases lay outside the gene matches. CDR1 SNHLY and CDR2 FYNNEI come from the germline V gene. The CDR3 sequence is 12 residues long. The DNA of the CDR3 is TGTGCCAGCAACCTCCGGGACAGTACGCAGTATTTT. Encoded protein: CASNLRDSTQYF.

The CDR3 DNA reads as TGTGCCAGCAGCGAAGTGGAGAAACAGCCCCAGCATTTT. This gives the protein CASSEVEKQPQHF. The rearrangement links TRBV27 to TRBJ1-5; D is ambiguous. CDR1 is MNHEY and CDR2 is SMNVEV in the germline V gene (reference sequence). Trimming took off 6 bases at V and 7 bases at J, with 13 bases between the two ends. CDR3 length: 13 residues.

V and J are TRBV18 and TRBJ1-2; no firm D call. Germline CDR1 and CDR2: KGHSH and LQKENI. CDR3 length: 13 amino acids. V shed 3 bases and J shed 2 bases, with 7 bases lying between them. CDR3 in amino acids: CASSPPRNYGYTF. The CDR3 bases are TGTGCCAGCTCACCTCCCCGGAACTATGGCTACACCTTC.

The chain couples TRBV15 to TRBJ2-7, with 9 bases aligning to TRBD1. The junction had 10 bases not matched to a gene; V was cut back by 3 bases and J by 4 bases. Germline V gene sequence: CDR1 LNHNV, CDR2 YYDKDF (reference sequence). This CDR3 has 16 amino acids. DNA for the CDR3: TGTGCCACCAGCAGTGCTCGGGACAGGGTAGCATACGAGCAGTACTTC. Its protein is CATSSARDRVAYEQYF. Full variable domain (rest looked up from reference TRBV15 and TRBJ2-7): DAMVIQNPRYQVTQFGKPVTLSCSQTLNHNVMYWYQQKSSQAPKLLFHYYDKDFNNEADTPDNFQSRRPNTSFCFLDIRSPGLGDTAMYLCATSSARDRVAYEQYFGPGTRLTVT.

In its sample, this clone was seen a few times. J is TRBJ1-1 and V is TRBV4-1, with D hard to call. The germline CDR1 and CDR2 sequences are MGHRA and YSYEKL. This CDR3 has 15 residues. V lost 0 bases and J 0 bases, leaving 8 bases between the germline ends. The chain's CDR3 is CASSQESSVNTEAFF. Written as DNA, the CDR3 is TGCGCCAGCAGCCAAGAGTCCAGCGTGAACACTGAAGCTTTCTTT.

This clone has more than one count but fewer than ten. CDR3 nucleotide sequence: TGTGCCAGCAGCGAACCAACGGACTATACGCAGTATTTT. Amino acids: CASSEPTDYTQYF. V and J are TRBV5-4 and TRBJ2-3, with TRBD2 as a possible D gene (5 bases). The CDR3 spans 13 residues. The V end was cut by 4 bases, the J end by 7 bases, with 13 bases between. Germline-derived CDR1 and CDR2 are SGHNT and YYREEE (reference sequence).

This chain links TRBV4-1 with TRBJ1-2; 8 bases align to TRBD1. The CDR3 covers 15 residues. V gave up 1 base and J gave up 7 bases; unmatched junction bases: 8. CDR1 is MGHRA, CDR2 YSYEKL, per germline. For the CDR3, the DNA is TGCGCCAGCAGCCAAGTTGACAGGGGAATAGGTGGCTACACCTTC. Residues: CASSQVDRGIGGYTF.

The chain recombines TRBV30 with TRBJ2-1; D perhaps matches TRBD2 (5 bases). Germline V CDR1 and CDR2: GTSNPN, SVGIG (reference sequence). The CDR3 covers 11 residues. Between the trimmed V and J ends, which lost 0 bases and 10 bases, there was a span of 7 bases. The CDR3 is CAWSVRGEQFF. For the CDR3, the DNA is TGTGCCTGGAGTGTACGAGGGGAGCAGTTCTTC. Complete variable domain (other parts from reference TRBV30 and TRBJ2-1): SQTIHQWPATLVQPVGSPLSLECTVEGTSNPNLYWYRQAAGRGLQLLFYSVGIGQISSEVPQNLSASRPQDRQFILSSKKLLLSDSGFYLCAWSVRGEQFFGPGTRLTVL.

This chain connects TRBV5-1 to TRBJ1-1; D remains unclear. The V gene lost 0 bases and the J gene lost 2 bases, with 11 bases spanning the gap. Germline values: CDR1 SGHRS, CDR2 YFSETQ. This CDR3 region has 15 residues. CDR3 region: CASSLAVDSNTEAFF. The CDR3 DNA reads as TGCGCCAGCAGCTTGGCGGTAGATTCCAACACTGAAGCTTTCTTT.

The chain links TRBV19 to TRBJ2-7, with TRBD1 matching 9 bases. Germline values: CDR1 LNHDA, CDR2 SQIVND (reference sequence). The CDR3 loop spans 15 amino acids. The V segment lost 6 bases and the J segment 2 bases; nucleotides outside the gene matches: 8. The CDR3 reads CASSTGQGKAYEQYF. CDR3 coding DNA: TGTGCCAGTAGCACAGGACAGGGGAAGGCCTACGAGCAGTACTTC.

V is TRBV6-6 and J is TRBJ1-3; D is possibly TRBD1 (6 bases). Trimming left V 8 bases short and J 4 bases short, with 15 bases between. This CDR3 is 14 amino acids long. Germline values: CDR1 MNHNY, CDR2 SVGAGI (reference sequence). The CDR3 region has the DNA TGTGCCAGCGGTGTTTTTACAGGGGGAAACACCATATATTTT. It is translated as CASGVFTGGNTIYF.

This clone turned up a few times. This rearrangement joins TRBV5-4 to TRBJ2-7; 9 nucleotides align to TRBD2. CDR1 and CDR2 (germline): SGHNT, YYREEE (reference sequence). J gave up 2 bases and V 2 bases, and 8 bases lay outside the gene matches. The CDR3 length is 16 residues. CDR3 in DNA: TGTGCCAGCAGCTTTCGTCCGGGACTAGCTGCCTACGAGCAGTACTTC. It codes for CASSFRPGLAAYEQYF.

The table lists this clone with many counts. This chain links TRBV18 with TRBJ1-1, with 9 positions matching TRBD1. The CDR3 sequence is 17 residues long. The J segment lost 1 base and the V segment lost 6 bases, leaving 12 bases of the junction unmatched. Germline V gives CDR1 KGHSH, CDR2 LQKENI. CDR3 bases: TGTGCCAGCTCCCAAGGACAGGGGTTCGGAACGAACACTGAAGCTTTCTTT. It codes for CASSQGQGFGTNTEAFF. Together with reference TRBV18 and TRBJ1-1, the CDR3 gives the full variable domain: NAGVMQNPRHLVRRRGQEARLRCSPMKGHSHVYWYRQLPEEGLKFMVYLQKENIIDESGMPKERFSAEFPKEGPSILRIQQVVRGDSAAYFCASSQGQGFGTNTEAFFGQGTRLTVV.

The chain joins TRBV2 to TRBJ1-3; no definite D call. The germline gives CDR1 SNHLY, CDR2 FYNNEI. Trimming took off 7 bases at V and 1 base at J, with 8 bases between the two ends. CDR3 length equals 13 residues. DNA for the CDR3: TGTGCCAGCATAACAGCTTCTGGAAACACCATATATTTT. Protein: CASITASGNTIYF.

This clone showed up just a few times. The V and J genes are TRBV1 and TRBJ2-2; whether TRBD1, the table's D call, matches the DNA was not checked. TRBV1 is reported as a pseudogene. The CDR3 sequence is 17 residues long. For the CDR3, the DNA is TGCACCAGCAGCCAAGATCGGGACAGGGAACACACCGGGGAGCTGTTTTTT. Its protein is CTSSQDRDREHTGELFF.